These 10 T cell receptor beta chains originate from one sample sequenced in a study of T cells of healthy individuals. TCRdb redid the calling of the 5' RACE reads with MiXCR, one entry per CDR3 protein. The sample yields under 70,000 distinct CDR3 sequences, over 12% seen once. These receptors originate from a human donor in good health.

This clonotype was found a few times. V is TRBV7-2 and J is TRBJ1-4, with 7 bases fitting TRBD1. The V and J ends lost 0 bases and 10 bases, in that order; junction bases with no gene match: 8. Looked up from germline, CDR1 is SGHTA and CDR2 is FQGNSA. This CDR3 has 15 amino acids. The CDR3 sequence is CASSLATGAYGKLFF. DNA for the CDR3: TGTGCCAGCAGCTTAGCCACAGGGGCATATGGAAAACTGTTTTTT.

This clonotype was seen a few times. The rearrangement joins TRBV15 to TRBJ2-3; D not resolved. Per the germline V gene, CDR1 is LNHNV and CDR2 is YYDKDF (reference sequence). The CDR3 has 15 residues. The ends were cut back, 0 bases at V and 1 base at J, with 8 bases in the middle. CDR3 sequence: CATSRDQDRTDTQYF. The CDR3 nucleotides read TGTGCCACCAGCAGAGATCAAGATCGCACAGATACGCAGTATTTT. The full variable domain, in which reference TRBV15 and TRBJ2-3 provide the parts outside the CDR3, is DAMVIQNPRYQVTQFGKPVTLSCSQTLNHNVMYWYQQKSSQAPKLLFHYYDKDFNNEADTPDNFQSRRPNTSFCFLDIRSPGLGDTAMYLCATSRDQDRTDTQYFGPGTRLTVL.

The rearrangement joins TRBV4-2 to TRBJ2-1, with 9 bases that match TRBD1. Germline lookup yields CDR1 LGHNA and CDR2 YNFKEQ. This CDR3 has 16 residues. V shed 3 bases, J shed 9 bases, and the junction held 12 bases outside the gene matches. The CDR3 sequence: CASSHTGTGTNGEQFF. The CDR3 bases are TGTGCCAGCAGCCATACCGGGACAGGGACAAACGGTGAGCAGTTCTTC.

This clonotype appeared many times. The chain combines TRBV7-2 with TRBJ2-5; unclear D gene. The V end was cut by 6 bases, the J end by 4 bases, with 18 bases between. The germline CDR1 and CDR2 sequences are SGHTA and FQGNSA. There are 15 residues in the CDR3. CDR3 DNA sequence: TGTGCCAGCAGTGCTCCCCCCGGCTCTCTAGAGACCCAGTACTTC. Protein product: CASSAPPGSLETQYF.

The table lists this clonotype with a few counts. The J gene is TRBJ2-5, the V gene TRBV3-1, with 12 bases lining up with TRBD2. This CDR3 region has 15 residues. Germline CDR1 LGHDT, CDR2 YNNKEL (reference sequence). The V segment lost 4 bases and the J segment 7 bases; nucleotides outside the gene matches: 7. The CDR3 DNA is TGTGCCAGCAGCCTCTCTCAGACTAGCGGGGGGACCCAGTACTTC. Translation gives CASSLSQTSGGTQYF.

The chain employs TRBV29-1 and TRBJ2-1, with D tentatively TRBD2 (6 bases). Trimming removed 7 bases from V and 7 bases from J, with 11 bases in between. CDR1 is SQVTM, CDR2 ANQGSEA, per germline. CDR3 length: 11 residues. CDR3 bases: TGCAGCGGTAGCGGTATGAATGAGCAGTTCTTC. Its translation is CSGSGMNEQFF.

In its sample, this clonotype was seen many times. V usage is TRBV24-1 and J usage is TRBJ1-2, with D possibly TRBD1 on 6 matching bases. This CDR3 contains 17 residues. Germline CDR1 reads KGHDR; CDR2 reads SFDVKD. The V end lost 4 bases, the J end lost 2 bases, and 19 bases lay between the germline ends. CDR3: CATSDPAAGGGNYGYTF. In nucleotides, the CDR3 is TGTGCCACCAGTGACCCCGCGGCTGGGGGCGGAAACTATGGCTACACCTTC.

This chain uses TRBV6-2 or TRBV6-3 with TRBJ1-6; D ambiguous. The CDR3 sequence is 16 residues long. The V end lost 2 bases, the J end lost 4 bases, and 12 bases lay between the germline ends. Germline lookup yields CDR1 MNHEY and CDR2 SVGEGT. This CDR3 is CASSYRSDVYNSPLHF. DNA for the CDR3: TGTGCCAGCAGTTACCGTTCGGACGTTTATAATTCACCCCTCCACTTT.

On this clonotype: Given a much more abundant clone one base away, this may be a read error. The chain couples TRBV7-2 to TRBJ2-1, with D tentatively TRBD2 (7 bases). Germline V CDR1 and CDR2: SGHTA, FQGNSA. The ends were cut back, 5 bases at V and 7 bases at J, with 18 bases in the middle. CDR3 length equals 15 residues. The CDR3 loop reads CASSQTGGPGNEQFF. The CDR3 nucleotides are TGTGCCAGCAGCCAAACCGGGGGGCCAGGGAATGAGCAGTTCTTC.

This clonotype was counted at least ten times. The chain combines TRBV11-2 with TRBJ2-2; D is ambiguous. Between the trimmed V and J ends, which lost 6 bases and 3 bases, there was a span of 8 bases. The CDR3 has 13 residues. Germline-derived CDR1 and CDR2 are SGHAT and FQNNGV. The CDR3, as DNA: TGTGCCAGCAGAACCGAGGACACCGGGGAGCTGTTTTTT. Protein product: CASRTEDTGELFF.